A single sample gave rise to the 10 T cell receptor beta chains below, sequenced in a study of T cell repertoires in cytomegalovirus infection. Their target antigens are unknown. TCRdb analysed the reads with MiXCR anew, one entry per CDR3 protein. The data hold 450,000 to 600,000 distinct CDR3 sequences, with under 45% observed a single time. The source material was cultured PBMCs, sampled from culture after CMV antigen stimulation. The source of these receptors is a human donor in good health (CMV status not recorded). Some clones in this sample may be carry-over from other donors' samples.

This clonotype occurred a few times. The V gene is TRBV6-6, the J gene TRBJ2-7; possibly TRBD1 or TRBD2 for D (6 bases each). Germline values: CDR1 MNHNY, CDR2 SVGAGI (reference sequence). The CDR3 covers 16 residues. Trimming took 0 bases from V and 2 from J, leaving 14 bases between them. CDR3 protein: CASSYSPGGGPYEQYF. The CDR3 coding sequence is TGTGCCAGCAGTTACTCCCCCGGGGGCGGGCCCTACGAGCAGTACTTC.

The chain recombines TRBV5-1 with TRBJ1-1, with D hard to call. Germline lookup yields CDR1 SGHRS and CDR2 YFSETQ. The V gene lost 2 bases and the J gene lost 1 base, with 9 bases spanning the gap. The CDR3 has 14 residues. Written as DNA, the CDR3 is TGCGCCAGCAGCTTCAAGGATTGGAACACTGAAGCTTTCTTT. The encoded protein is CASSFKDWNTEAFF.

V usage is TRBV11-2 and J usage is TRBJ2-5; D gene uncertain. The germline gives CDR1 SGHAT, CDR2 FQNNGV. The CDR3 runs 14 residues. V shed 5 bases and J shed 7 bases, with 17 bases lying between them. CDR3 in DNA: TGTGCCAGCAGCCTCAACCAGGCTTTTGGGACCCAGTACTTC. This sequence encodes CASSLNQAFGTQYF.

The chain joins TRBV6-2 or TRBV6-3 to TRBJ2-7, with D possibly matching TRBD2 (6 bases). The CDR3 is 14 residues long. Germline V gives CDR1 MNHEY, CDR2 SVGEGT. The V end was cut by 2 bases, the J end by 7 bases, with 15 bases between. Here the CDR3 DNA reads TGTGCCAGCAGTTACCCCCAGGCGGGGCGAGAGCAGTACTTC. Translating it yields CASSYPQAGREQYF.

The V and J genes are TRBV11-2 and TRBJ2-6; D not resolved. In germline, CDR1 is SGHAT, CDR2 FQNNGV. Trimming took 4 bases from V and 4 from J, leaving 14 bases between them. There are 16 residues in the CDR3. DNA for the CDR3: TGTGCCAGCAGCTCCCGTCGGGTGGCCGGGGCCAACGTCCTGACTTTC. It is translated as CASSSRRVAGANVLTF.

This clonotype was counted between two and nine times. V is TRBV7-2 and J is TRBJ2-3; no definite D call. The V gene lost 4 bases and the J gene lost 0 bases, with 17 bases spanning the gap. Germline V gene sequence: CDR1 SGHTA, CDR2 FQGNSA. The CDR3 is 17 residues long. This CDR3 reads CASSSSPPGYSTDTQYF. The CDR3 bases are TGTGCCAGCAGCTCCTCTCCTCCCGGGTATAGCACAGATACGCAGTATTTT.

This clonotype has just a few counts. This chain links TRBV7-9 with TRBJ1-2, with D perhaps TRBD1 (6 bases). The germline CDR1 and CDR2 sequences are SEHNR and FQNEAQ (reference sequence). The V end was cut by 6 bases, the J end by 2 bases, with 13 bases between. The CDR3 is 14 amino acids. The DNA for the CDR3 is TGTGCCAGCAGTCACAATCAGGGGAACTATGGCTACACCTTC. This codes for CASSHNQGNYGYTF.

The sample holds a few counts of this clonotype. V is TRBV7-2 and J is TRBJ2-7, with 9 nucleotides matching TRBD2. CDR1 SGHTA and CDR2 FQGNSA come from the germline V gene. V was pared by 2 bases and J by 4 bases, with 6 bases of the junction left unmatched. The CDR3 covers 15 residues. The DNA of the CDR3 is TGTGCCAGCAGCTTATCTAGCGGGACCGTATACGAGCAGTACTTC. This translates into CASSLSSGTVYEQYF.

The chain carries TRBV20-1 and TRBJ2-7; D gene unclear. The V gene lost 7 bases and the J gene lost 0 bases, with 19 bases spanning the gap. CDR1 DFQATT and CDR2 SNEGSKA come from the germline V gene (reference sequence). This CDR3 has 15 residues. CDR3 bases: TGCAGTGATTACTCACCCCATCTTATCTCCTACGAGCAGTACTTC. Its translation: CSDYSPHLISYEQYF.

The count of this clonotype is one. The chain is built from TRBV5-1 and TRBJ2-7; TRBD1 matches 8 bases. Germline V lookup: CDR1 SGHRS, CDR2 YFSETQ. The CDR3 length is 15 residues. V was pared by 4 bases and J by 2 bases, with 8 bases of the junction left unmatched. This chain's CDR3 is CASSLDWTGTYEQYF. The CDR3 nucleotides read TGCGCCAGCAGCCTCGACTGGACAGGGACCTACGAGCAGTACTTC.